The 25 T cell receptor beta chains below come from one sample, sequenced in a study of blood T cells in healthy people across ages. A second PCR of roughly 7 to 11 cycles used a sample-barcoded 5' primer and a J-beta primer mix. TCRdb re-derived calls from the 5' RACE reads in MiXCR, one entry per CDR3 protein. Among 750,000 to 950,000 distinct CDR3 sequences listed, under 30% were seen once. The same data also went into a second study, on T cells of mothers and their children.

Sequenced sample: blood. The receptors shown here come from a boy between 10 and 17 years old in good health.

The gene calls are TRBV7-9 and TRBJ2-7; 11 bases are shared with TRBD2. CDR3 length: 17 amino acids. V dropped 3 bases and J dropped 2; count of bases not matched to a gene: 9. CDR1 is SEHNR, CDR2 FQNEAQ, per germline (reference sequence). CDR3 protein: CASSFEGLAALAYEQYF. Here the CDR3 DNA reads TGTGCCAGCAGCTTCGAGGGACTAGCGGCGCTTGCCTACGAGCAGTACTTC.

The genes are TRBV10-3 and TRBJ1-6, with TRBD1 identical over 7 bases. V gave up 2 bases and J gave up 6 bases; unmatched junction bases: 7. The CDR3 is 16 amino acids. Germline CDR1 reads ENHRY; CDR2 reads SYGVKD. CDR3 coding DNA: TGTGCCATCAGTGAGGGCAGGGGGATCGTTAATTCACCCCTCCACTTT. Amino acid sequence: CAISEGRGIVNSPLHF.

The sample holds a few counts of this clonotype. This rearrangement joins TRBV6-5 to TRBJ1-2, with D maybe TRBD1 (5 bases). Germline assignment: CDR1 MNHEY and CDR2 SVGAGI. V gave up 6 bases and J gave up 7 bases, with 15 bases separating them. CDR3 length equals 13 residues. CDR3 nucleotides: TGTGCCAGCAGACAGACAGCTTACGGTGGCTACACCTTC. It is translated as CASRQTAYGGYTF.

This clonotype was seen only a few times. The chain employs TRBV29-1 and TRBJ1-2; D is unclear. V shed 4 bases and J shed 2 bases, with 11 bases lying between them. This CDR3 is 13 amino acids long. The germline V gene encodes CDR1 SQVTM and CDR2 ANQGSEA. CDR3 coding DNA: TGCAGCGTTGTAGGTTTTGTAAACTATGGCTACACCTTC. This gives the protein CSVVGFVNYGYTF. Supplemented by reference TRBV29-1 and TRBJ1-2, the full variable domain reads SAVISQKPSRDICQRGTSLTIQCQVDSQVTMMFWYRQQPGQSLTLIATANQGSEATYESGFVIDKFPISRPNLTFSTLTVSNMSPEDSSIYLCSVVGFVNYGYTFGSGTRLTVV.

This clonotype has a handful of counts. The genes are TRBV7-9 and TRBJ2-1, with TRBD1 matching over 8 bases. CDR3 size: 15 residues. CDR1 SEHNR and CDR2 FQNEAQ come from the germline V gene (reference sequence). Losses at the gene ends were 5 bases for V and 7 bases for J; bases not matched to a gene: 10. CDR3 sequence (DNA): TGTGCCAGCAGCCTCGACCAGACAGGGGCGAATGAGCAGTTCTTC. Translation: CASSLDQTGANEQFF.

V gene TRBV12-3 or TRBV12-4 combines with J gene TRBJ2-7; the match to TRBD1 covers 8 bases. J gave up 0 bases and V 6 bases, and 7 bases lay outside the gene matches. The CDR3 extends over 15 amino acids. In nucleotides, the CDR3 is TGTGCCAGCAGCCCTAACACAGGGGGCTCCTACGAGCAGTACTTC. Its translation: CASSPNTGGSYEQYF.

There are a few counts of this clonotype. This rearrangement joins TRBV5-5 to TRBJ1-6; D ambiguous. CDR3 size: 14 residues. The ends were cut back, 1 base at V and 13 bases at J, with 15 bases in the middle. Germline loops: CDR1 SGHKS, CDR2 YYEKEE (reference sequence). CDR3 region: CASSLTQAPEPLHF. In nucleotides, the CDR3 is TGTGCCAGCAGCTTGACGCAGGCTCCAGAGCCCCTCCACTTT.

This clonotype was detected a few times. The J gene is TRBJ2-5, the V gene TRBV5-1; 7 positions match TRBD1. The CDR3 consists of 14 residues. Germline V gene sequence: CDR1 SGHRS, CDR2 YFSETQ. J gave up 5 bases and V 2 bases, and 6 bases lay outside the gene matches. The CDR3 DNA is TGCGCCAGCAGCTTCGGGGACAGCGGTGAGACCCAGTACTTC. This codes for CASSFGDSGETQYF. Full variable domain (missing parts from reference TRBV5-1 and TRBJ2-5): KAGVTQTPRYLIKTRGQQVTLSCSPISGHRSVSWYQQTPGQGLQFLFEYFSETQRNKGNFPGRFSGRQFSNSRSEMNVSTLELGDSALYLCASSFGDSGETQYFGPGTRLLVL.

The J gene is TRBJ1-5, the V gene TRBV28; D gene ambiguous. CDR1 is MDHEN and CDR2 is SYDVKM in the germline V gene. With 8 bases removed from V and 4 bases from J, the gap between germline ends came to 9 bases. The CDR3 is 12 residues long. DNA for the CDR3: TGTGCCAGCGGAGGGCAGAATCAGCCCCAGCATTTT. As protein: CASGGQNQPQHF.

The rearrangement uses TRBV5-1 and TRBJ1-4; D might be TRBD1 (5 bases). The CDR3 has 15 residues. Deletions cut 3 bases from V and 3 bases from J, with 12 bases between. CDR1 and CDR2 (germline): SGHRS, YFSETQ. In nucleotides, the CDR3 is TGCGCCAGCAGCTCCCAGGGTGGAGCTAATGAAAAACTGTTTTTT. Its translation: CASSSQGGANEKLFF.

This chain uses TRBV5-1 with TRBJ1-4, with 9 bases matching TRBD1. The CDR3 totals 14 residues. Germline-derived CDR1 and CDR2 are SGHRS and YFSETQ. The junction had 4 bases not matched to a gene; V was cut back by 3 bases and J by 7 bases. The chain's CDR3 is CASSYRDRAEKLFF. The CDR3 DNA reads TGCGCCAGCAGCTACCGGGACAGGGCTGAAAAACTGTTTTTT.

The chain employs TRBV12-3 or TRBV12-4 and TRBJ1-6; D uncertain. This CDR3 is 12 amino acids long. Trimming pared 1 base from V and 14 bases from J, leaving 9 bases between. The CDR3 coding sequence is TGTGCCAGCAGTTTAGGCCCTCGGACCCTCCACTTT. Protein: CASSLGPRTLHF.

This clonotype was recorded a few times. V gene TRBV3-1 combines with J gene TRBJ2-5; the match to TRBD2 covers 9 bases. TRBJ2-7 matches the DNA end more closely, so the J call is doubtful. The CDR3 consists of 15 residues. CDR1 and CDR2 from the germline V gene are LGHDT and YNNKEL (reference sequence). The CDR3 reads CASSHRGGASYEQYF. The CDR3 DNA reads TGTGCCAGCAGCCACCGCGGGGGGGCCTCCTACGAGCAGTACTTC.

With respect to this clonotype: At one of its ends the junction is not consistent with the germline gene, which may arise from a read error. V is TRBV3-1 and J is TRBJ2-4; D tentatively fits TRBD1 or TRBD2 (6 bases each). Germline CDR1 LGHDT, CDR2 YNNKEL (reference sequence). The CDR3 runs 15 residues. Here the CDR3 DNA reads TGTGCCAGCAGCCAAAGAGTCGGGGGTGGGGACATTCAGCACTTC. Amino acid sequence: CASSQRVGGGDIQHF. The full variable domain, its missing parts supplied by reference TRBV3-1 and TRBJ2-4, is DTAVSQTPKYLVTQMGNDKSIKCEQNLGHDTMYWYKQDSKKFLKIMFSYNNKELIINETVPNRFSPKSPDKAHLNLHINSLELGDSAVYFCASSQRVGGGDIQHFGAGTRLSVL.

The rearrangement joins TRBV14 to TRBJ1-1; D is uncertain. The length of the CDR3 is 13 residues. Germline CDR1 SGHDN, CDR2 FVKESK. Trimming pared 6 bases from V and 0 bases from J, leaving 8 bases between. The CDR3 DNA follows: TGTGCCAGCAGTCAGGTATTGAACACTGAAGCTTTCTTT. This codes for CASSQVLNTEAFF.

This rearrangement joins TRBV2 to TRBJ2-2; D ambiguous. CDR3 length: 14 residues. Germline loops: CDR1 SNHLY, CDR2 FYNNEI. V shed 2 bases and J shed 8 bases, with 12 bases lying between them. CDR3 region: CASSESGRPGELFF. The CDR3 bases are TGTGCCAGCAGTGAATCGGGCAGGCCTGGGGAGCTGTTTTTT.

Only a few counts were recorded for this clonotype. This sequence joins TRBV6-5 and TRBJ2-2; 8 nucleotides align to TRBD2. The CDR3 loop spans 15 amino acids. The V gene's germline CDR1 is MNHEY and CDR2 SVGAGI. V lost 2 bases to trimming and J lost 2 bases; unmatched junction nucleotides: 1. The CDR3 nucleotides read TGTGCCAGCAGTTACGCGGGGGGTAACACCGGGGAGCTGTTTTTT. Its translation: CASSYAGGNTGELFF.

The V call is TRBV5-1, the J call TRBJ1-1, with D possibly being TRBD1 (5 bases). Trimming cost V 4 bases and J 5 bases, with 15 bases left between them. The length of the CDR3 is 14 residues. From germline, CDR1 is SGHRS and CDR2 YFSETQ. The chain's CDR3 is CASSLGATGTEAFF. CDR3 sequence (DNA): TGCGCCAGCAGCCTTGGGGCCACGGGGACTGAAGCTTTCTTT. Full variable domain (remainder filled in from reference TRBV5-1 and TRBJ1-1): KAGVTQTPRYLIKTRGQQVTLSCSPISGHRSVSWYQQTPGQGLQFLFEYFSETQRNKGNFPGRFSGRQFSNSRSEMNVSTLELGDSALYLCASSLGATGTEAFFGQGTRLTVV.

This clonotype was detected a few times. This chain uses TRBV30 with TRBJ2-1, with D tentatively TRBD2 (5 bases). Germline lookup yields CDR1 GTSNPN and CDR2 SVGIG (reference sequence). This CDR3 spans 11 amino acids. V lost 4 bases and J 7 bases, leaving 8 bases between the germline ends. CDR3 DNA: TGTGCCTGGATGAGCGGAAATGAGCAGTTCTTC. It yields the protein CAWMSGNEQFF.

The rearrangement links TRBV13 to TRBJ2-3; the D is unclear. Trimming removed 0 bases from V and 0 bases from J, with 10 bases in between. The CDR3 has 16 residues. Germline CDR1 is PRHDT and CDR2 is FYEKMQ (reference sequence). CDR3 in amino acids: CASSLGPGPSTDTQYF. The CDR3 nucleotides are TGTGCCAGCAGCTTAGGTCCCGGACCGAGCACAGATACGCAGTATTTT.

This clonotype has at least ten counts. A junction end diverges from the germline sequence, so it may reflect a read error. The rearrangement links TRBV5-1 to TRBJ1-5; D gene uncertain. This CDR3 contains 13 residues. The germline V gene encodes CDR1 SGHRS and CDR2 YFSETQ. CDR3: CASSLDPNQPQHF. CDR3 DNA sequence: TGTGCCAGCAGCTTAGACCCAAATCAGCCCCAGCATTTT. The complete variable domain, with remaining parts taken from reference TRBV5-1 and TRBJ1-5, reads KAGVTQTPRYLIKTRGQQVTLSCSPISGHRSVSWYQQTPGQGLQFLFEYFSETQRNKGNFPGRFSGRQFSNSRSEMNVSTLELGDSALYLCASSLDPNQPQHFGDGTRLSIL.

The rearrangement uses TRBV5-1 and TRBJ1-5; TRBD1 matches at 9 bases. CDR1 SGHRS and CDR2 YFSETQ come from the germline V gene. The junction had 10 bases not matched to a gene; V was cut back by 1 base and J by 2 bases. CDR3 length equals 18 residues. The CDR3 is CASSLLGDRAGGNQPQHF. The CDR3 DNA reads as TGCGCCAGCAGCTTGCTGGGGGACAGGGCCGGGGGCAATCAGCCCCAGCATTTT.

The genes are TRBV28 and TRBJ2-5; D may match TRBD1 or TRBD2 (5 bases each). With the DNA end fitting TRBJ2-1 better, the J assignment may be wrong. The germline V gene encodes CDR1 MDHEN and CDR2 SYDVKM. CDR3 size: 11 residues. DNA of the CDR3: TGTGCCAGCAGTTTGGGGGACCAGCAGTTCTTC. Residues: CASSLGDQQFF.

This rearrangement joins TRBV20-1 to TRBJ2-3, with 14 nucleotides matching TRBD2. Germline V gene data show CDR1 as DFQATT and CDR2 as SNEGSKA (reference sequence). This CDR3 is built from 17 residues. The trim removed 7 bases at V and 2 bases at J, leaving 11 bases unmatched. This CDR3 reads CSVPPRLAGGTTDTQYF. The CDR3 DNA is TGCAGTGTTCCGCCTCGACTAGCGGGAGGGACCACAGATACGCAGTATTTT.

This clonotype appeared a few times. CDR3 residues: CAISQQGWAYEQYF. The CDR3 coding sequence is TGTGCCATCTCCCAACAGGGTTGGGCCTACGAGCAGTACTTC. The V gene is TRBV5-4, the J gene TRBJ2-5, with a possible D match to TRBD1 (6 bases). The DNA end is more similar to TRBJ2-7, so the J call may be wrong. Germline V gene lookup returns CDR1 SGHNT and CDR2 YYREEE (reference sequence). The CDR3 contains 14 residues.